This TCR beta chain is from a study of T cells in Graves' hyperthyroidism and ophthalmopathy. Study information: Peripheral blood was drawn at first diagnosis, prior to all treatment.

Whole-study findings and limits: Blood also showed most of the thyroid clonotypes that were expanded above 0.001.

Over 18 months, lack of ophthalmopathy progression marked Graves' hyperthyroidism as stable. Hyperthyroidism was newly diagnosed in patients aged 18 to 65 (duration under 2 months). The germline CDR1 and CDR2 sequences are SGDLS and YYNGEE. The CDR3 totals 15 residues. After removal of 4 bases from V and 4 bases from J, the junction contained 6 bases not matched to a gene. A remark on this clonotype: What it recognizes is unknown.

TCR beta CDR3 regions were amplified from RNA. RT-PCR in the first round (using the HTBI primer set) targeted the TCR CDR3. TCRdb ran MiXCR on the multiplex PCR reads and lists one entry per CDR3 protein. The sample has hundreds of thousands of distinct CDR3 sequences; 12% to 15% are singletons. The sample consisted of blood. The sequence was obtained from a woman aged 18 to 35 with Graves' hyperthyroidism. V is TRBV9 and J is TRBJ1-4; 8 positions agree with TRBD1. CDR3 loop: CASSPDRGHNEKLFF. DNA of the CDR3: TGTGCCAGCAGCCCCGACAGGGGACATAATGAAAAACTGTTTTTT. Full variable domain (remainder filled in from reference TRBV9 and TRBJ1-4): DSGVTQTPKHLITATGQRVTLRCSPRSGDLSVYWYQQSLDQGLQFLIQYYNGEERAKGNILERFSAQQFPDLHSELNLSSLELGDSALYFCASSPDRGHNEKLFFGSGTQLSVL.